The TCR beta chain under discussion was sequenced for a study of blood T cell repertoires in COVID-19. Trimming took 4 bases from V and 3 from J; bases not matched to a gene: 4. CDR3 length equals 14 residues. The germline CDR1 and CDR2 sequences are MNHEY and SMNVEV (reference sequence). Assay: immunoSEQ multiplex PCR; the TCRdb copy retains only in-frame clones and omits some. Of 65,000 to 75,000 clones in the sample, 80% to 90% were seen once. The sequencing input was peripheral blood. This chain uses TRBV27 with TRBJ2-7; 9 bases match TRBD1. This receptor was identified in a woman between 45 and 60 years old with active COVID-19. CDR3 nucleotide sequence: TGTGCCAGCAGTTCGCCGGACAGGGGCTACGAGCAGTACTTC. As protein: CASSSPDRGYEQYF.